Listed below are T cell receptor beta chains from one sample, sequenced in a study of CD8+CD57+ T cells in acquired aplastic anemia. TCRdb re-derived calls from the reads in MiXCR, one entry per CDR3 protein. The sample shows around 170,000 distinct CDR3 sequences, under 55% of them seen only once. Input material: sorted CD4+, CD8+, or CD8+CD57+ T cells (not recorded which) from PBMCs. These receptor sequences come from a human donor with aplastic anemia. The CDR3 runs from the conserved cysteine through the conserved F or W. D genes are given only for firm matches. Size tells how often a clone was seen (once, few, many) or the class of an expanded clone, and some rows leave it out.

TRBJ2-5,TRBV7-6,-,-,TGTGCCAGCAGCTTGGTGTACCAAGAGACCCAGTACTTC,CASSLVYQETQYF
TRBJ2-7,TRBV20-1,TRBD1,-,TGCAGTGCTGAAAACCGGGACAGGGCCTACGAGCGGTACTTC,CSAENRDRAYERYF
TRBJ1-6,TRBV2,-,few,TGTGCCAGCGAGAGGGGAGGGATTAATTCACCCCTCCACTTT,CASERGGINSPLHF
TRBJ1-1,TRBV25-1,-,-,TGTGCCAGCAGTGACTACGACCCGAACACTGAAGCTTTCTTT,CASSDYDPNTEAFF
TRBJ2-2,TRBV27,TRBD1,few,TGTGCCAGCAGTATAGGACAGGGGAGGCTCGCCGGGGAGCTGTTTTTT,CASSIGQGRLAGELFF
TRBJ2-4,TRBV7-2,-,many,TGTGCCAGCAGCACCGCCAAAAACATTCAGTACTTC,CASSTAKNIQYF
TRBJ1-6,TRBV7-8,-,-,TGTGCCAGCAGTCTCCTACCCGATCGTTCACCCCTCCACTTT,CASSLLPDRSPLHF
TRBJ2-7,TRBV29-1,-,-,TGCAGCGTCACGGCACAGTTCGCCTACGAGCAGTACTTC,CSVTAQFAYEQYF
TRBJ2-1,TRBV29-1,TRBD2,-,TGCAGCGCCCGAGCGGGAGTAACCTTCTTC,CSARAGVTFF
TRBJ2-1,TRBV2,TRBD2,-,TGTGCCAGCAGGGGGACTAGCGGAAGGGGTGAGCAGTTCTTC,CASRGTSGRGEQFF
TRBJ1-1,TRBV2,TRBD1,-,TGTGCTAGAGGGGTGGACAGGGGGCAGAGTAACACTGAAGCTTTCTTT,CARGVDRGQSNTEAFF
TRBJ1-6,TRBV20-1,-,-,TGCAGTGCTCCTCTAGACACCTACAATAATTCACCACTCCACTTT,CSAPLDTYNNSPLHF
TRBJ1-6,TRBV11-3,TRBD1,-,TGTGCCAGCAGCAAGACAGGGGTACCAAATTCACCCCTCCACTTT,CASSKTGVPNSPLHF
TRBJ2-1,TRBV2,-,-,TGTGCCAGCAGTGAGAGGCGGAAAGACTACAATGAGCAGTTCTTC,CASSERRKDYNEQFF
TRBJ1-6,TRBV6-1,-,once,TGTGCCATCAGTGAGGTCGGGTTGCTCCTCCACTTT,CAISEVGLLLHF
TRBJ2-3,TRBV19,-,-,TGTGCCAGTAGAGATCGGGGAGGCAGCACAGATACGCAGTATTTT,CASRDRGGSTDTQYF
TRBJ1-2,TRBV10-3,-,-,TGTGCCATCAGTGAGCTTAAGAAGGGATATGGCTACACCTTC,CAISELKKGYGYTF
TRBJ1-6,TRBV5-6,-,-,TGTGCCAGCAGCTTGGAGGTGGGAATCTCACCCCTCCACTTT,CASSLEVGISPLHF
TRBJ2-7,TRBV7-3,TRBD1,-,TGTGCCAGCAGCTTAGGGGCCGGGACAGGTTTCAACGAGCAGTACTTC,CASSLGAGTGFNEQYF
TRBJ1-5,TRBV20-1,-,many,TGCAGTGCTAGAGCCCGGACCCTGAATAGCAATCAGCCCCAGCATTTT,CSARARTLNSNQPQHF
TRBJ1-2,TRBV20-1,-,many,TGCAGTGCTAGAGATGCGGGACTTTCGAGCTATGGCTACACCTTC,CSARDAGLSSYGYTF
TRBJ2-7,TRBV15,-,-,TGTGCCACCAGCAGTCTGCGGCGCTCCGGGAGTAGAGAGCAGTACTTC,CATSSLRRSGSREQYF
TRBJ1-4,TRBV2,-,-,TGTGCCAGCAGGGACAGCGTAACTAATGAAAAACTGTTTTTT,CASRDSVTNEKLFF